Shown below are 32 T cell receptor beta chains from a single sample sequenced in a study of T-cell reconstitution after alpha-beta-depleted transplantation in children. For TCRbeta, the library was prepared with unique molecular identifiers. Each CDR3 protein is one row after TCRdb ran MiXCR on the PCR reads. The sample records 330,000 or so distinct CDR3 sequences, almost 8% being singletons. Their antigens are not known. Study-wide results and limits: The authors attributed T-cell counts and diversity one year after transplant mostly to newly produced T cells.

This material consisted of peripheral blood, taken 360 days after TCRalphabeta/CD19-depleted stem cell transplant. These receptors came from a female patient aged 2-15 years who had a stem cell transplant for Fanconi anemia, so the T cells may come from the graft donor.

The chain links TRBV7-2 to TRBJ2-2; 7 bases agree with TRBD1. CDR1 and CDR2 (germline): SGHTA, FQGNSA. V lost 1 base to trimming and J lost 3 bases; unmatched junction nucleotides: 5. The CDR3 is 16 residues long. The CDR3 loop is CASSLVGTAYTGELFF. Here the CDR3 DNA reads TGTGCCAGCAGCTTAGTCGGGACAGCCTACACCGGGGAGCTGTTTTTT.

At least ten counts were recorded for this clonotype. The chain couples TRBV5-1 to TRBJ2-5; D not certain. With 3 bases removed from V and 1 base from J, the gap between germline ends came to 13 bases. CDR3 length: 15 amino acids. Germline loops: CDR1 SGHRS, CDR2 YFSETQ. CDR3 nucleotide sequence: TGCGCCAGCAGCTGGAGACTCTCAAGCCAAGAGACCCAGTACTTC. Its translation is CASSWRLSSQETQYF.

This clonotype was detected ten times or more. The chain combines TRBV7-2 with TRBJ2-1, with D possibly being TRBD1 (5 bases). The CDR3 has 14 residues. V was trimmed by 4 bases and J by 2 bases, leaving 9 bases between them. From germline, CDR1 is SGHTA and CDR2 FQGNSA. This CDR3 is CASSWAGTYNEQFF. CDR3 nucleotides: TGTGCCAGCAGCTGGGCAGGGACCTACAATGAGCAGTTCTTC.

This clonotype was detected many times. The gene calls are TRBV27 and TRBJ2-5, with TRBD1 as a possible D gene (6 bases). V was cut by 3 bases and J by 5 bases, with 13 bases left in between. Germline V CDR1 and CDR2: MNHEY, SMNVEV (reference sequence). CDR3 size: 14 residues. CDR3 sequence reads: CASSFQQGGETQYF. The CDR3 DNA follows: TGTGCCAGCAGTTTTCAACAGGGTGGGGAGACCCAGTACTTC.

This clonotype came up a few times. The V and J genes are TRBV7-9 and TRBJ2-3; D gene unclear. The CDR3 runs 16 residues. V was clipped by 1 base and J by 0 bases, with 11 bases between them. Germline assignment: CDR1 SEHNR and CDR2 FQNEAQ (reference sequence). The CDR3 DNA follows: TGTGCCAGCAGCTTAGGATTGGACGCTAGCACAGATACGCAGTATTTT. This codes for CASSLGLDASTDTQYF.

This clonotype was detected only a few times. J is TRBJ2-1 and V is TRBV4-2, with 10 nucleotides matching TRBD2. Per germline, CDR1 LGHNA and CDR2 YNFKEQ. The CDR3 is 18 amino acids. V gave up 1 base and J gave up 6 bases; unmatched junction bases: 12. CDR3 protein: CASSQVPTGTSGANEQFF. The CDR3 coding sequence is TGTGCCAGCAGCCAAGTCCCTACAGGCACTAGCGGGGCCAATGAGCAGTTCTTC.

This clonotype was picked up a small number of times. This chain connects TRBV6-4 to TRBJ1-2; TRBD1 might be the D (5 bases). The V end lost 2 bases, the J end lost 6 bases, and 7 bases lay between the germline ends. Germline V CDR1 and CDR2: MRHNA, SNTAGT. This CDR3 has 12 amino acids. The CDR3 coding sequence is TGTGCCAGCAGTGACGGGGGGGATGGCTACACCTTC. Translated: CASSDGGDGYTF.

This clonotype has a count of ten or more. The rearrangement links TRBV3-1 to TRBJ2-7; D remains unclear. CDR1 and CDR2 (germline): LGHDT, YNNKEL (reference sequence). The CDR3 loop spans 14 amino acids. V lost 2 bases and J 0 bases, leaving 8 bases between the germline ends. CDR3 amino acids: CASSQQWSSYEQYF. The CDR3 nucleotides are TGTGCCAGCAGCCAACAGTGGAGCTCCTACGAGCAGTACTTC.

In this sample, this clonotype turned up a few times. The V and J genes are TRBV28 and TRBJ1-5, with a possible D match to TRBD1 (6 bases). The CDR3 has 13 residues. Per the germline V gene, CDR1 is MDHEN and CDR2 is SYDVKM. Trimming left V 7 bases short and J 6 bases short, with 13 bases between. In DNA, the CDR3 is TGTGCCAGCAAATCTGGGGGGCCTCAGCCCCAGCATTTT. As protein: CASKSGGPQPQHF. Combining the CDR3 with reference TRBV28 and TRBJ1-5 gives the whole variable domain DVKVTQSSRYLVKRTGEKVFLECVQDMDHENMFWYRQDPGLGLRLIYFSYDVKMKEKGDIPEGYSVSREKKERFSLILESASTNQTSMYLCASKSGGPQPQHFGDGTRLSIL.

This clonotype was seen many times. J is TRBJ2-5 and V is TRBV20-1; the D gene is possibly TRBD2 (6 bases). The CDR3 loop spans 13 amino acids. CDR1 and CDR2 from the germline V gene are DFQATT and SNEGSKA (reference sequence). The V end lost 6 bases, the J end lost 6 bases, and 17 bases lay between the germline ends. CDR3 protein: CSARDSPVKTQYF. In nucleotides, the CDR3 is TGCAGTGCCCGGGACTCCCCGGTGAAGACCCAGTACTTC.

The chain couples TRBV6-1 to TRBJ2-4; 7 nucleotides line up with TRBD1. The germline CDR1 and CDR2 sequences are MNHNS and SASEGT. This CDR3 is 16 amino acids long. After removal of 1 base from V and 6 bases from J, the junction contained 9 bases not matched to a gene. The CDR3: CASSEGDRVVGNIQYF. The CDR3 DNA sequence: TGTGCCAGCAGTGAAGGAGACAGGGTGGTCGGAAACATTCAGTACTTC.

This clonotype was counted a few times. The V call is TRBV20-1, the J call TRBJ2-4, with D tentatively TRBD1 (5 bases). CDR1 and CDR2 (germline): DFQATT, SNEGSKA (reference sequence). V was shortened by 3 bases and J by 6 bases, with 12 bases between the two germline ends. This CDR3 comprises 13 residues. The CDR3 here is CSASTGSPNIQYF. CDR3 in DNA: TGCAGTGCTAGCACAGGCAGCCCAAACATTCAGTACTTC.

At least ten counts were recorded for this clonotype. V usage is TRBV5-1 and J usage is TRBJ2-7, with 9 bases that match TRBD1. The ends lost 3 bases at V and 6 bases at J; junction bases unmatched: 4. This CDR3 spans 13 amino acids. Germline values: CDR1 SGHRS, CDR2 YFSETQ. The DNA of the CDR3 is TGCGCCAGCAGCTCGGGACAGGGACTCGAGCAGTACTTC. It is translated as CASSSGQGLEQYF.

This clonotype was found many times. The rearrangement joins TRBV28 to TRBJ1-5, with unresolved D. The CDR3 extends over 15 amino acids. V was trimmed by 3 bases and J by 0 bases, leaving 9 bases between them. Looked up from germline, CDR1 is MDHEN and CDR2 is SYDVKM. The CDR3 is CASSFTTFSNQPQHF. CDR3 DNA: TGTGCCAGCAGTTTTACTACCTTTAGCAATCAGCCCCAGCATTTT.

This clonotype has more than one count but fewer than ten. V is TRBV10-3 and J is TRBJ1-4, with TRBD1 as a possible D gene (5 bases). The length of the CDR3 is 15 residues. The V gene's germline CDR1 is ENHRY and CDR2 SYGVKD. The V gene lost 2 bases and the J gene lost 4 bases, with 11 bases spanning the gap. The CDR3 reads CAISETGPVNEKLFF. The CDR3 nucleotides read TGTGCCATCAGTGAGACGGGACCGGTTAATGAAAAACTGTTTTTT.

At least ten counts were recorded for this clonotype. The chain recombines TRBV29-1 with TRBJ2-7; tentatively, D is TRBD2 (6 bases). With 6 bases removed from V and 2 bases from J, the gap between germline ends came to 8 bases. In germline, CDR1 is SQVTM, CDR2 ANQGSEA. The CDR3 sequence is 11 residues long. The CDR3 nucleotides are TGCAGCGTGGGCGGGACCTACGAGCAGTACTTC. Protein sequence: CSVGGTYEQYF.

This clonotype came up a few times. This chain connects TRBV7-2 to TRBJ2-5; TRBD1 matches at 7 bases. CDR1 is SGHTA, CDR2 FQGNSA, per germline. Trimming cost V 5 bases and J 2 bases; bases outside gene matches: 5. This CDR3 spans 14 amino acids. This CDR3 is CASSLGQQQETQYF. The CDR3 DNA follows: TGTGCCAGCAGCCTGGGACAGCAGCAAGAGACCCAGTACTTC.

This clonotype was found a few times. CDR3 nucleotides: TGTGCCAGCAGCCAAGATACGGTCCGTAGGGAGACCCAGTACTTC. The encoded protein is CASSQDTVRRETQYF. The chain combines TRBV3-1 with TRBJ2-5; D not resolved. This CDR3 is 15 amino acids long. Germline V gene sequence: CDR1 LGHDT, CDR2 YNNKEL (reference sequence). Trimming stripped 0 bases from V and 5 bases from J, with 13 bases between.

The gene calls are TRBV7-2 and TRBJ1-1; the D gene is possibly TRBD1 (6 bases). Trimming took 5 bases from V and 4 from J, leaving 14 bases between them. Germline loops: CDR1 SGHTA, CDR2 FQGNSA. The CDR3 loop spans 14 amino acids. The CDR3 loop is CASSHSQGTTEAFF. CDR3 DNA sequence: TGTGCCAGCAGCCATTCACAGGGAACCACTGAAGCTTTCTTT.

This clonotype was detected many times. V gene TRBV12-3 or TRBV12-4 combines with J gene TRBJ1-6; D not certain. The CDR3 extends over 12 amino acids. V was pared by 7 bases and J by 7 bases, with 8 bases between. The CDR3 region has the DNA TGTGCCAGCAAGGGCCTCAATTCACCCCTCCACTTT. This sequence encodes CASKGLNSPLHF.

In its sample, this clonotype was seen a few times. One end of the junction is discordant with germline, which a read error may explain. The V and J genes are TRBV20-1 and TRBJ2-4; D is undetermined. Germline V gene sequence: CDR1 DFQATT, CDR2 SNEGSKA (reference sequence). The CDR3 length is 13 residues. The CDR3 region is CSAPDGPKNNQYF. The CDR3 region has the DNA TGCAGTGCTCCAGATGGGCCTAAAAACAATCAGTACTTC.

This clonotype was recorded a few times. The chain is built from TRBV25-1 and TRBJ2-3, with 13 bases aligning to TRBD2. The ends lost 2 bases at V and 1 base at J; junction bases unmatched: 6. The length of the CDR3 is 18 residues. CDR1 MGHDK and CDR2 SYGVNS come from the germline V gene. In DNA, the CDR3 is TGTGCCAGCAGTGAAGGTGTCGGACTAGCGGGGGGCACAGATACGCAGTATTTT. Translated, it gives CASSEGVGLAGGTDTQYF.

The chain joins TRBV29-1 to TRBJ1-4; TRBD1 agrees at 8 bases. Germline CDR1 and CDR2: SQVTM and ANQGSEA. Trimming removed 4 bases from V and 15 bases from J; junction bases left unmatched: 13. The CDR3 is 13 residues long. In DNA form, the CDR3 reads TGCAGCGTTGCAATTAATTCGGGACAGGCGATGTTTTTT. Its translation: CSVAINSGQAMFF.

This clonotype has at least ten counts. This chain joins TRBV6-4 and TRBJ2-5, with 8 bases aligning to TRBD1. CDR3 length: 15 amino acids. With 4 bases clipped from V and 5 bases from J, the junction kept 9 bases outside the gene matches. Germline CDR1 MRHNA, CDR2 SNTAGT. The CDR3 sequence: CASSANRGMEETQYF. Written as DNA, the CDR3 is TGTGCCAGCAGTGCGAACAGGGGGATGGAGGAGACCCAGTACTTC.

This clonotype appeared a few times. The gene calls are TRBV7-3 and TRBJ2-5; D is ambiguous. V lost 1 base to trimming and J lost 5 bases, with 8 bases between them. This CDR3 comprises 13 residues. The germline CDR1 and CDR2 sequences are SGHTA and FQGTGA. The CDR3 nucleotides read TGTGCCAGCAGCTTAAATAACTTGGAGACCCAGTACTTC. Protein product: CASSLNNLETQYF.

In this sample, this clonotype turned up many times. The genes are TRBV20-1 and TRBJ1-1; D gene unclear. This CDR3 contains 11 residues. CDR1 is DFQATT and CDR2 is SNEGSKA in the germline V gene (reference sequence). V lost 0 bases to trimming and J lost 7 bases, with 6 bases between them. The CDR3 bases are TGCAGTGCTAGAGAGACCTTTGAAGCTTTCTTT. Translating gives CSARETFEAFF.

This clonotype came up a few times. This sequence joins TRBV7-2 and TRBJ2-5; 14 bases agree with TRBD2. Germline CDR1 SGHTA, CDR2 FQGNSA. V lost 4 bases to trimming and J lost 5 bases; unmatched junction nucleotides: 9. The CDR3 contains 17 residues. CDR3 loop: CASSSRLAGGPFETQYF. Written as DNA, the CDR3 is TGTGCCAGCAGCTCCCGACTAGCGGGGGGGCCGTTTGAGACCCAGTACTTC.

At least ten counts were recorded for this clonotype. The chain has TRBV4-2 and TRBJ2-3; D unresolved. V gave up 1 base and J gave up 6 bases, with 8 bases separating them. This CDR3 has 13 residues. Germline V gene sequence: CDR1 LGHNA, CDR2 YNFKEQ. The CDR3 nucleotides read TGTGCCAGCAGCCAAGCGTCTAGGGATACGCAGTATTTT. Translated, it gives CASSQASRDTQYF.

At least ten counts were recorded for this clonotype. The chain recombines TRBV6-1 with TRBJ2-5; 7 positions match TRBD1. Germline CDR1 and CDR2: MNHNS and SASEGT. Germline trimming cut 6 bases from V and 1 base from J; bases unmatched to any gene: 5. This CDR3 has 14 residues. This CDR3 is CASRDGTAQETQYF. CDR3 coding DNA: TGTGCCAGCAGGGACGGGACAGCCCAAGAGACCCAGTACTTC.

This clonotype was found a few times. This sequence joins TRBV6-2 or TRBV6-3 and TRBJ2-3; D unresolved. This CDR3 is 12 amino acids long. V lost 6 bases and J lost 8, with 12 bases in between. Germline V gives CDR1 MNHEY, CDR2 SVGEGT. For the CDR3, the DNA is TGTGCCAGCAGCAACGACTGGTTTACGCAGTATTTT. Its translation is CASSNDWFTQYF.

This clonotype was observed many times. This chain joins TRBV7-2 and TRBJ2-3; the match to TRBD2 covers 11 bases. In germline, CDR1 is SGHTA, CDR2 FQGNSA. The CDR3 runs 17 residues. The V segment lost 4 bases and the J segment 4 bases; nucleotides outside the gene matches: 10. CDR3: CASSYTIAGGPSDTQYF. In DNA, the CDR3 is TGTGCCAGCAGCTATACCATAGCGGGAGGGCCTTCAGATACGCAGTATTTT.

This clonotype was detected many times. V is TRBV28 and J is TRBJ2-7, with TRBD2 as a possible D gene (6 bases). CDR1 and CDR2 (germline): MDHEN, SYDVKM. V lost 5 bases, J lost 7 bases, and 21 bases lay in between. This CDR3 region has 15 residues. The CDR3 DNA reads TGTGCCAGCAGTCCTCTGGACGGGGGTAAGCATGAGCAGTACGTC. It translates to CASSPLDGGKHEQYV.